This TCR beta chain originates from a study of T cell responses to AZD1222 COVID-19 vaccine. Study findings and constraints: Repertoires in all cases were sampled only once the peak T cell response had passed. Rises in breadth and depth of Spike-specific TCRs came after two AZD1222 doses. Most donors were white British and more were female, and clonal diversity was possibly underestimated.

The V end was cut by 1 base, the J end by 0 bases, with 13 bases between. The CDR3 is 17 residues long. The germline CDR1 and CDR2 sequences are LGHNA and YNFKEQ. Regarding this clone: The antigen remains undetermined.

The table came from immunoSEQ multiplex PCR; TCRdb's copy has only in-frame clones and leaves some out. The sample contains about 140,000 clones, around nine tenths of which appear only once. Second doses at about 4 or about 12 weeks were pooled. Specimen: peripheral blood, collected 28 days after the second AZD1222 dose. The V call is TRBV4-2, the J call TRBJ2-1, with a tentative D call TRBD1 (5 bases). This TCR was recovered from an adult who received the AZD1222 COVID-19 vaccine. CDR3 residues: CASSQGLAGHSYNEQFF. CDR3 in DNA: TGTGCCAGCAGCCAAGGGTTAGCAGGGCACTCCTACAATGAGCAGTTCTTC.